This T cell receptor beta chain was recorded in a study of blood T cell repertoires in COVID-19. At the level of the study: COVID-19 samples collected from the United States, Italy and Spain covered acute and convalescent phases. Sample material is recorded as cDNA or gDNA derived from T cells, B-cell-depleted T cells, or PBMCs.

V dropped 6 bases and J dropped 4; count of bases not matched to a gene: 8. This CDR3 region has 16 residues. Germline assignment: CDR1 SGHTA and CDR2 FQGNSA. Method: immunoSEQ multiplex PCR; TCRdb's copy keeps in-frame clones and lacks some. The data show 150,000 to 200,000 clones, 70% to 90% seen once. This TCR was sampled from a woman of 80 years or more in a cohort sampled during active or convalescent COVID-19. V gene TRBV7-2 combines with J gene TRBJ2-1; 11 positions agree with TRBD2. What was sequenced was peripheral blood. DNA of the CDR3: TGTGCCAGCAGACCCGCTGCTAGCGGGAGGTACAATGAGCAGTTCTTC. Amino acid sequence: CASRPAASGRYNEQFF.